The next 30 T cell receptor beta chains were all read from a single sample in a study of shared clonotypes between healthy human individuals. Method: immunoSEQ multiplex PCR; TCRdb's copy keeps in-frame clones and lacks some. The data hold about 1.5 million clones, with 95% to 99% observed a single time. Source material: naive CD4+ T cells sorted from blood. Subset here: CD45RA+ positively selected. The receptors derive from a man aged 30 to 39 in good health.

V and J are TRBV11-3 and TRBJ2-1; D gene ambiguous. This CDR3 region has 14 residues. Trimming left V 0 bases short and J 6 bases short, with 9 bases between. Germline values: CDR1 SGHNT, CDR2 YENEEA. The CDR3 region is CASSLDKASNEQFF. CDR3 nucleotide sequence: TGTGCCAGCAGCTTAGATAAGGCGTCCAATGAGCAGTTCTTC. Full variable domain (rest looked up from reference TRBV11-3 and TRBJ2-1): EAGVVQSPRYKIIEKKQPVAFWCNPISGHNTLYWYLQNLGQGPELLIRYENEEAVDDSQLPKDRFSAERLKGVDSTLKIQPAELGDSAVYLCASSLDKASNEQFFGPGTRLTVL.

The V and J genes are TRBV9 and TRBJ2-1, with D perhaps TRBD2 (6 bases). The CDR3 spans 14 residues. Trimming took 7 bases from V and 7 from J, leaving 18 bases between them. Per germline, CDR1 SGDLS and CDR2 YYNGEE. CDR3 loop: CASSPIGRGNEQFF. The DNA for the CDR3 is TGTGCCAGCTCCCCAATCGGGAGAGGTAATGAGCAGTTCTTC. The entire variable domain, with the rest obtained from reference TRBV9 and TRBJ2-1, is as follows: DSGVTQTPKHLITATGQRVTLRCSPRSGDLSVYWYQQSLDQGLQFLIQYYNGEERAKGNILERFSAQQFPDLHSELNLSSLELGDSALYFCASSPIGRGNEQFFGPGTRLTVL.

The chain couples TRBV5-1 to TRBJ2-1; D tentatively fits TRBD1 or TRBD2 (7 bases each). The CDR3 consists of 14 residues. V was shortened by 4 bases and J by 4 bases, with 12 bases between the two germline ends. Germline values: CDR1 SGHRS, CDR2 YFSETQ. The CDR3: CASSQGEGYNEQFF. DNA for the CDR3: TGCGCCAGCAGCCAGGGGGAGGGTTACAATGAGCAGTTCTTC.

The rearrangement links TRBV5-8 to TRBJ1-1; TRBD1 aligns across 8 bases. J was trimmed by 3 bases and V by 0 bases; bases with no gene match: 13. This CDR3 contains 18 residues. The V gene's germline CDR1 is SGHTS and CDR2 YDEGEE. The CDR3 loop reads CASSLVLTGGSGYTEAFF. CDR3 nucleotides: TGTGCCAGCAGCTTGGTTCTCACAGGGGGGTCGGGCTACACTGAAGCTTTCTTT.

The chain couples TRBV6-5 to TRBJ1-1; D unresolved. V was clipped by 2 bases and J by 1 base, with 5 bases between them. CDR3 length: 13 residues. The germline V gene has CDR1 MNHEY and CDR2 SVGAGI. The CDR3 spells CASSYVANTEAFF. DNA of the CDR3: TGTGCCAGCAGTTACGTGGCGAACACTGAAGCTTTCTTT.

V gene TRBV7-9 combines with J gene TRBJ2-5; D is perhaps TRBD2 (6 bases). Germline V CDR1 and CDR2: SEHNR, FQNEAQ (reference sequence). The CDR3 sequence is 15 residues long. Trimming took off 5 bases at V and 5 bases at J, with 18 bases between the two ends. The CDR3 DNA sequence: TGTGCCAGCAGCCCTGGCGGGACGGCGATGGAGACCCAGTACTTC. Its protein product is CASSPGGTAMETQYF.

The J gene is TRBJ1-2, the V gene TRBV5-1; D unclear. The CDR3 spans 13 residues. Germline-derived CDR1 and CDR2 are SGHRS and YFSETQ. The ends were cut back, 0 bases at V and 8 bases at J, with 11 bases in the middle. The CDR3 region is CASSLEGTAGYTF. Here the CDR3 DNA reads TGCGCCAGCAGCTTGGAAGGAACGGCGGGCTACACCTTC.

The V gene is TRBV2, the J gene TRBJ1-1, with 7 bases matching TRBD1. The CDR3 spans 17 residues. Trimming took 0 bases from V and 1 from J; bases not matched to a gene: 8. Germline V CDR1 and CDR2: SNHLY, FYNNEI. For the CDR3, the DNA is TGTGCCAGCAGTGAAGCGCTACAGGGGTGGTGGAACACTGAAGCTTTCTTT. This gives the protein CASSEALQGWWNTEAFF.

Remarks on this clone: Other nucleotide sequences from this sample produce the same CDR3. V is TRBV5-1 and J is TRBJ2-5, with a possible D match to TRBD1 (6 bases). Germline CDR1 SGHRS, CDR2 YFSETQ. This CDR3 spans 13 amino acids. Trimming left V 0 bases short and J 5 bases short, with 8 bases between. CDR3 in DNA: TGCGCCAGCAGCTTGGGGGGGCGGGAGACCCAGTACTTC. Its protein is CASSLGGRETQYF.

The V call is TRBV7-2, the J call TRBJ2-2; D is undetermined. The CDR3 length is 11 residues. Germline V gene data show CDR1 as SGHTA and CDR2 as FQGNSA. The V gene lost 6 bases and the J gene lost 7 bases, with 6 bases spanning the gap. CDR3 sequence reads: CASRFIGELFF. DNA for the CDR3: TGTGCCAGCAGGTTTATCGGGGAGCTGTTTTTT.

The chain combines TRBV5-1 with TRBJ1-5; D ambiguous. The CDR3 is made up of 14 amino acids. The V end was cut by 0 bases, the J end by 4 bases, with 8 bases between. Germline V gives CDR1 SGHRS, CDR2 YFSETQ. The CDR3 DNA follows: TGCGCCAGCAGCTTGGAAGTTGGTAATCAGCCCCAGCATTTT. It codes for CASSLEVGNQPQHF.

The chain uses TRBV9 and TRBJ2-1; D is ambiguous. Per germline, CDR1 SGDLS and CDR2 YYNGEE. The CDR3 extends over 11 amino acids. Trimming shortened V by 1 base and J by 8 bases, and 4 bases separated the two germline ends. As DNA, the CDR3 is TGTGCCAGCAGCGTAACCGATGAGCAGTTCTTC. This encodes CASSVTDEQFF.

V and J are TRBV19 and TRBJ2-6, with 11 bases lining up with TRBD1. The CDR3 loop spans 20 amino acids. Unmatched junction bases numbered 7, after V lost 0 bases and J lost 0 bases. Germline V gene data show CDR1 as LNHDA and CDR2 as SQIVND (reference sequence). The CDR3 spells CASSIDRAGTGGSGANVLTF. DNA for the CDR3: TGTGCCAGTAGTATAGATCGGGCTGGGACAGGGGGCTCTGGGGCCAACGTCCTGACTTTC.

The chain links TRBV28 to TRBJ2-7; TRBD2 matches at 12 bases. The CDR3 has 16 residues. J lost 3 bases, V lost 6 bases, and 9 bases had no gene match. Looked up from germline, CDR1 is MDHEN and CDR2 is SYDVKM. The CDR3 protein is CASRLAGGPAGYEQYF. The CDR3 bases are TGTGCCAGCAGGCTAGCGGGAGGGCCCGCCGGCTACGAGCAGTACTTC.

This sequence joins TRBV14 and TRBJ1-5; no clear D. Germline CDR1 is SGHDN and CDR2 is FVKESK. V was cut by 0 bases and J by 6 bases, with 6 bases left in between. This CDR3 is 13 amino acids long. CDR3 region: CASSQDYSQPQHF. CDR3 DNA sequence: TGTGCCAGCAGCCAAGATTACTCTCAGCCCCAGCATTTT.

The CDR3 nucleotides are TGTGCCTCCGGGAGGGAAGAGACCCAGTACTTC. It is translated as CASGREETQYF. This chain uses TRBV10-3 with TRBJ2-5; 8 nucleotides align to TRBD2. Germline values: CDR1 ENHRY, CDR2 SYGVKD. Trimming cost V 11 bases and J 3 bases; bases outside gene matches: 2. The CDR3 loop spans 11 amino acids.

J is TRBJ2-3 and V is TRBV10-2, with 10 bases fitting TRBD1. J lost 3 bases, V lost 3 bases, and 6 bases had no gene match. CDR1 is WSHSY and CDR2 is SAAADI in the germline V gene. The CDR3 loop spans 16 amino acids. CDR3 coding DNA: TGCGCCAGCAGTGACCTAGACAGGGGGCTGACAGATACGCAGTATTTT. It specifies CASSDLDRGLTDTQYF.

The chain links TRBV30 to TRBJ1-1; D remains unclear. The CDR3 is 15 amino acids. V was shortened by 2 bases and J by 4 bases, with 17 bases between the two germline ends. The V gene's germline CDR1 is GTSNPN and CDR2 SVGIG (reference sequence). CDR3 amino acids: CAWSSRRGSGTEAFF. CDR3 bases: TGTGCCTGGAGTTCCCGGCGAGGCTCGGGCACTGAAGCTTTCTTT.

The chain couples TRBV7-2 to TRBJ2-2; 7 bases fit TRBD1. The V gene end was trimmed by 7 bases and the J gene end by 8 bases; junction bases not matched to a gene: 4. The V gene's germline CDR1 is SGHTA and CDR2 FQGNSA. This CDR3 has 12 residues. This CDR3 reads CASTQGFGELFF. The CDR3 nucleotides are TGTGCCAGCACACAGGGGTTTGGGGAGCTGTTTTTT.

V and J are TRBV4-3 and TRBJ2-3; unclear D gene. V was trimmed by 4 bases and J by 3 bases, leaving 17 bases between them. Germline assignment: CDR1 LGHNA and CDR2 YSLEER. CDR3 length: 16 residues. DNA of the CDR3: TGCGCCAGCAGCCGCCATGTACAGCCGGAAACAGATACGCAGTATTTT. This encodes CASSRHVQPETDTQYF.

Regarding this clone: In the same sample, other DNA sequences code for this CDR3. The chain recombines TRBV29-1 with TRBJ2-7; D is unclear. V was shortened by 4 bases and J by 4 bases, with 8 bases between the two germline ends. The CDR3 covers 11 residues. In germline, CDR1 is SQVTM, CDR2 ANQGSEA. The chain's CDR3 is CSVVYSYEQYF. CDR3 DNA: TGCAGCGTTGTGTACAGTTACGAGCAGTACTTC.

This clone was observed a single time. This CDR3 is also generated by other DNA sequences in the sample. The chain links TRBV5-1 to TRBJ2-2; D is ambiguous. The ends were cut back, 1 base at V and 3 bases at J, with 7 bases in the middle. Per the germline V gene, CDR1 is SGHRS and CDR2 is YFSETQ. The CDR3 length is 14 residues. The CDR3 protein is CASSLSGDTGELFF. CDR3 bases: TGCGCCAGCAGCTTGAGTGGGGACACCGGGGAGCTGTTTTTT.

For this clone: The sample carries other DNA sequences with the same CDR3. The chain recombines TRBV9 with TRBJ1-5; D perhaps matches TRBD1 (6 bases). Germline assignment: CDR1 SGDLS and CDR2 YYNGEE. This CDR3 region has 14 residues. V lost 0 bases and J 7 bases, leaving 11 bases between the germline ends. CDR3 loop: CASSVGGAGQPQHF. The CDR3 DNA follows: TGTGCCAGCAGCGTAGGGGGGGCGGGCCAGCCCCAGCATTTT.

This chain links TRBV19 with TRBJ2-1; 7 bases fit TRBD1. Germline V gives CDR1 LNHDA, CDR2 SQIVND (reference sequence). CDR3 size: 16 residues. After removal of 3 bases from V and 1 base from J, the junction contained 6 bases not matched to a gene. CDR3 DNA: TGTGCCAGTAGTATGGACGGGACAGTTTCCTACAATGAGCAGTTCTTC. It is translated as CASSMDGTVSYNEQFF.

This clone was observed once. V and J are TRBV15 and TRBJ1-5, with 10 bases lining up with TRBD1. V dropped 0 bases and J dropped 4; count of bases not matched to a gene: 3. Germline CDR1 is LNHNV and CDR2 is YYDKDF (reference sequence). The CDR3 is made up of 16 amino acids. CDR3 residues: CATSRDSGQGNQPQHF. The CDR3, as DNA: TGTGCCACCAGCAGAGATTCGGGACAGGGGAATCAGCCCCAGCATTTT.

The rearrangement links TRBV29-1 to TRBJ2-1; D might be TRBD1 (5 bases). Trimming removed 7 bases at V and 0 bases at J, with 7 bases between. This CDR3 has 12 residues. Per germline, CDR1 SQVTM and CDR2 ANQGSEA. The chain's CDR3 is CSGDSSYNEQFF. CDR3 coding DNA: TGCAGCGGAGACAGCTCCTACAATGAGCAGTTCTTC.

The J gene is TRBJ1-2, the V gene TRBV5-1; D unresolved. Trimming stripped 4 bases from V and 8 bases from J, with 9 bases between. Germline CDR1 is SGHRS and CDR2 is YFSETQ. This CDR3 has 11 residues. The CDR3 nucleotides read TGCGCCAGCAGCAGAGACGGAGGCTACACCTTC. Translation: CASSRDGGYTF.

The chain carries TRBV6-1 and TRBJ2-2; D unclear. From germline, CDR1 is MNHNS and CDR2 SASEGT. The CDR3 covers 14 residues. V lost 10 bases and J 1 base, leaving 13 bases between the germline ends. The CDR3, as DNA: TGTGCCACCAAGAGCCGGTTGAACACCGGGGAGCTGTTTTTT. This translates into CATKSRLNTGELFF.

The chain uses TRBV10-1 and TRBJ2-3, with 11 bases fitting TRBD2. V lost 0 bases, J lost 0 bases, and 11 bases stayed unmatched. CDR1 is WNHNN, CDR2 SYGVQD, per germline (reference sequence). The CDR3 consists of 20 residues. The CDR3 sequence: CASSESTTSGIISSTDTQYF. The CDR3 DNA is TGCGCCAGCAGTGAGTCAACGACTAGCGGGATTATCTCTAGCACAGATACGCAGTATTTT.

The chain has TRBV21-1 and TRBJ2-3; the tabulated D call, TRBD1, remains unverified against the DNA. TRBV21-1 is shown as a pseudogene. The CDR3 is 15 amino acids. As DNA, the CDR3 is TGTGCCAGCAGCACCTCGACAGGGTACGTGGATACGCAGTATTTT. Protein product: CASSTSTGYVDTQYF.